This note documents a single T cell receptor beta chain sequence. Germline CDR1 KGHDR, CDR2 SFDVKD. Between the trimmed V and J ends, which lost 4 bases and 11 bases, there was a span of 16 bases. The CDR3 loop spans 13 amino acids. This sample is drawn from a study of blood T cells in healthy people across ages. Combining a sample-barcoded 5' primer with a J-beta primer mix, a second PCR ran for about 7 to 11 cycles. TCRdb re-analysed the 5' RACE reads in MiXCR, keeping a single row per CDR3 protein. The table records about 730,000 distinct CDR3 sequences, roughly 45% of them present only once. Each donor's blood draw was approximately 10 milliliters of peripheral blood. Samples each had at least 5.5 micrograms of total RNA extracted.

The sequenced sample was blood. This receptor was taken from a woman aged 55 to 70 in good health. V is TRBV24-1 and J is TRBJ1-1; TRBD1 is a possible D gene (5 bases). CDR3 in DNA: TGTGCCACCAGTGAAACCGGGACCCTGGAGGCTTTCTTT. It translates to CATSETGTLEAFF.